The 19 T cell receptor beta chains reported below all come from one sample, sequenced in a study of blood T cells in healthy people across ages. The use of a sample-barcoded 5' primer and a J-beta primer mix characterized a second PCR of about 7 to 12 cycles. TCRdb reprocessed the 5' RACE reads with MiXCR, giving one entry per CDR3 protein. The table has 1.5 million to 2 million distinct CDR3 sequences, 28% seen once. Sequenced material: blood. The receptors were gathered from a woman under 40 in good health.

The rearrangement links TRBV20-1 to TRBJ1-4; D might be TRBD1 (5 bases). This CDR3 has 13 residues. Trimming pared 7 bases from V and 3 bases from J, leaving 12 bases between. Germline CDR1 is DFQATT and CDR2 is SNEGSKA (reference sequence). CDR3 amino acids: CSVGHGANEKLFF. The CDR3 bases are TGCAGTGTCGGACATGGCGCTAATGAAAAACTGTTTTTT.

A few counts support this clonotype. The CDR3 nucleotides are TGTGCCAGCAGTTTCTACCCAGGTTATGGCTACACCTTC. Translated: CASSFYPGYGYTF. V is TRBV28 and J is TRBJ1-2; unclear D gene. CDR1 is MDHEN, CDR2 SYDVKM, per germline. The CDR3 runs 13 residues. V was shortened by 3 bases and J by 5 bases, with 10 bases between the two germline ends.

This chain joins TRBV20-1 and TRBJ2-7, with D tentatively TRBD1 or TRBD2 (7 bases each). The CDR3 totals 12 residues. Germline CDR1 and CDR2: DFQATT and SNEGSKA (reference sequence). The CDR3 region has the DNA TGCAGCCCAGGGCAGGGGGGGGATGAGCAGTACTTC. This sequence encodes CSPGQGGDEQYF.

In its sample, this clonotype was seen a few times. V gene TRBV10-3 combines with J gene TRBJ2-7; 9 bases are a match to TRBD1. Per germline, CDR1 ENHRY and CDR2 SYGVKD. CDR3 size: 16 residues. Losses at the gene ends were 2 bases for V and 1 base for J; bases not matched to a gene: 6. The CDR3 spells CAISEGGTGPSYEQYF. The CDR3 nucleotides are TGTGCCATCAGTGAGGGTGGGACAGGGCCTTCCTACGAGCAGTACTTC.

This clonotype was counted a few times. V gene TRBV18 combines with J gene TRBJ1-1; unclear D gene. V was pared by 4 bases and J by 5 bases, with 8 bases between. The CDR3 sequence is 12 residues long. Germline V gene data show CDR1 as KGHSH and CDR2 as LQKENI. For the CDR3, the DNA is TGTGCCAGCTCACATCTGGAGACTGAAGCTTTCTTT. It is translated as CASSHLETEAFF.

This clonotype was recorded once. The CDR3 region has the DNA TGCGCCAGCAGCTTCGGCAGGGGTAACAATGAGCAGTACTTC. This translates into CASSFGRGNNEQYF. The chain recombines TRBV5-1 with TRBJ2-5; tentatively, D is TRBD1 (6 bases). CDR1 and CDR2 from the germline V gene are SGHRS and YFSETQ. The germline V and J ends were trimmed by 2 bases and 11 bases, with 19 bases remaining between them. This CDR3 has 14 residues.

DNA for the CDR3: TGTGCCAGCTTGGGGTCGGGGGACCCTGAAGCTTTCTTT. Amino acids: CASLGSGDPEAFF. The V call is TRBV2, the J call TRBJ1-1, with a weak D call TRBD1 (5 bases). Per the germline V gene, CDR1 is SNHLY and CDR2 is FYNNEI. The ends were cut back, 8 bases at V and 6 bases at J, with 16 bases in the middle. CDR3 length: 13 amino acids.

This chain uses TRBV14 with TRBJ2-1, with TRBD2 as a possible D gene (5 bases). The CDR3 is 14 amino acids. The germline CDR1 and CDR2 sequences are SGHDN and FVKESK. V gave up 1 base and J gave up 9 bases, with 13 bases separating them. CDR3 bases: TGTGCCAGCAGCCAAGCGCGGGTATCGGGTGAGCAGTTCTTC. It translates to CASSQARVSGEQFF. Together with reference TRBV14 and TRBJ2-1, the CDR3 gives the full variable domain: EAGVTQFPSHSVIEKGQTVTLRCDPISGHDNLYWYRRVMGKEIKFLLHFVKESKQDESGMPNNRFLAERTGGTYSTLKVQPAELEDSGVYFCASSQARVSGEQFFGPGTRLTVL.

About this clonotype itself: The conserved phenylalanine or tryptophan normally closing the CDR3 is absent here, so this likely arose from a read error. It is unclear where the CDR3 begins or ends on the DNA, so no DNA is shown, and the CDR3 is as TCRdb lists it. The rearrangement uses TRBV12-3 or TRBV12-4 and TRBJ2-1. Both ends counted, the CDR3 spans 11 residues. CDR3 loop: CASTLAGVLFL.

The table lists this clonotype with many counts. The V and J genes are TRBV5-1 and TRBJ2-1, with a weak D call TRBD1 (5 bases). CDR1 and CDR2 (germline): SGHRS, YFSETQ. V was shortened by 4 bases and J by 6 bases, with 8 bases between the two germline ends. CDR3 length: 12 amino acids. This CDR3 is CASSTRANEQFF. For the CDR3, the DNA is TGCGCCAGCAGCACCAGGGCCAATGAGCAGTTCTTC.

CDR3 nucleotide sequence: TGCAGTGCCTTGACAGGGTGGGACTACGAGCAGTACTTC. Its translation is CSALTGWDYEQYF. The rearrangement joins TRBV20-1 to TRBJ2-7; TRBD1 matches 7 bases. Germline V gene lookup returns CDR1 DFQATT and CDR2 SNEGSKA (reference sequence). The CDR3 extends over 13 amino acids. V lost 6 bases and J lost 3; bases outside the gene matches: 8.

This chain links TRBV21-1 with TRBJ2-2. TRBV21-1 is a pseudogene segment. The CDR3 totals 14 residues. CDR3 sequence (DNA): TGTGCCAGCAGCAAACCTTCGGACACCGGGGAGCTGTTTTTT. It codes for CASSKPSDTGELFF.

This clonotype has just a few counts. This chain connects TRBV5-4 to TRBJ1-2; 10 bases are a match to TRBD1. The CDR3 covers 15 residues. Per the germline V gene, CDR1 is SGHNT and CDR2 is YYREEE (reference sequence). Unmatched junction bases numbered 6, after V lost 4 bases and J lost 3 bases. The CDR3 region has the DNA TGTGCCAGCAGCACGGACAGGGGGTTTCACTATGGCTACACCTTC. It encodes CASSTDRGFHYGYTF.

In this sample, this clonotype turned up a few times. The gene calls are TRBV12-3 or TRBV12-4 and TRBJ2-5, with 8 bases aligning to TRBD1. The length of the CDR3 is 16 residues. V was clipped by 4 bases and J by 0 bases; unmatched bases: 7. The CDR3 nucleotides are TGTGCCAGCAGTTCGGACAGGGCATCGTACCAAGAGACCCAGTACTTC. Its translation is CASSSDRASYQETQYF.

This clonotype was found a few times. One junction end does not reproduce the germline sequence, and a read error may be involved. The V and J genes are TRBV7-7 and TRBJ2-5; 8 bases are a match to TRBD2. The CDR3 sequence is 16 residues long. CDR1 SSHAT and CDR2 FNYEAQ come from the germline V gene (reference sequence). This chain's CDR3 is CASSWGLSGGQETLYF. CDR3 nucleotide sequence: TGTGCCAGCAGCTGGGGTCTGAGCGGGGGACAAGAGACCCTGTACTTC.

This rearrangement joins TRBV24-1 to TRBJ2-1, with 8 bases matching TRBD1. Germline V gene lookup returns CDR1 KGHDR and CDR2 SFDVKD. With V trimmed by 5 bases and J by 8 bases, 7 bases remained unmatched. The CDR3 contains 14 residues. CDR3 sequence (DNA): TGTGCCACCAGTGGGGCAGGGGGCGCGGATGAGCAGTTCTTC. It is translated as CATSGAGGADEQFF.

This chain links TRBV5-1 with TRBJ2-1; D could derive from TRBD1 or TRBD2 (5 bases each). Germline V gene data show CDR1 as SGHRS and CDR2 as YFSETQ. V gave up 5 bases and J gave up 2 bases, with 11 bases separating them. The CDR3 extends over 14 amino acids. The CDR3 nucleotides are TGCGCCAGCAGTTGGGACCAACCCTACAATGAGCAGTTCTTC. This sequence encodes CASSWDQPYNEQFF.

This clonotype showed up just once. The chain uses TRBV20-1 and TRBJ2-1, with 8 bases that match TRBD2. Germline V gene lookup returns CDR1 DFQATT and CDR2 SNEGSKA (reference sequence). This CDR3 is built from 16 residues. The J segment lost 7 bases and the V segment lost 1 base, leaving 12 bases of the junction unmatched. The CDR3 bases are TGCAGTGCTAGAGCCCCACTACGGGGGGGCAGAAATGAGCAGTTCTTC. Amino acids: CSARAPLRGGRNEQFF.

V is TRBV7-4 and J is TRBJ2-7, with a possible D match to TRBD2 (6 bases). The germline V and J ends were trimmed by 5 bases and 1 base, with 18 bases remaining between them. Germline V CDR1 and CDR2: SGHVT, SQSDAQ. This CDR3 is built from 16 residues. CDR3 region: CASSLARGLNSYEQYF. The CDR3 bases are TGTGCCAGCAGCCTCGCCCGGGGACTTAATTCCTACGAGCAGTACTTC. Together with reference TRBV7-4 and TRBJ2-7, the CDR3 gives the full variable domain: GAGVSQSPRYKVAKRGRDVALRCDSISGHVTLYWYRQTLGQGSEVLTYSQSDAQRDKSGRPSGRFSAERPERSVSTLKIQRTEQGDSAVYLCASSLARGLNSYEQYFGPGTRLTVT.